This T cell receptor (beta chain) emerged from a study of response to subunit inactivated influenza vaccine. A few counts support this clonotype. The antigen remains undetermined. The study, taken as a whole, reports: Authors suggested each seasonal flu vaccination may recruit only limited numbers of new T cells.

Germline trimming cut 6 bases from V and 2 bases from J; bases unmatched to any gene: 7. The CDR3 length is 14 residues. TCRdb called the RT-PCR reads again in MiXCR, with one record for every CDR3 protein. The table lists about 780,000 distinct CDR3 sequences, under 20% of them singletons. The clonotype was recovered from a man aged 50 or older who received an inactivated influenza vaccine. Here the sequenced sample was PBMCs from blood, taken approximately 5 days after vaccination. The chain joins TRBV12-3 or TRBV12-4 to TRBJ2-7, with 7 bases that match TRBD1. The CDR3 region is CASRQETGAYEQYF. The CDR3 DNA sequence: TGTGCCAGCAGGCAAGAAACAGGGGCCTACGAGCAGTACTTC.